This T cell receptor (beta chain) stems from a study of shared clonotypes between healthy human individuals. The germline CDR1 and CDR2 sequences are MDHEN and SYDVKM. Trimming stripped 5 bases from V and 4 bases from J, with 8 bases between. CDR3 length: 13 amino acids. Only in-frame clones appear in the TCRdb table, and some are missing; sequencing was by immunoSEQ multiplex PCR. The table includes around 2.1 million clones, 90% to 95% detected once. Positive CCR7 selection of CD45RO-negative cells yielded the naive CD8 cells, and terminally differentiated effector memory CD45RA+ cells were excluded. To note about this clone: The antigen is undetermined. Other DNA sequences in the same sample also yield this CDR3.

Whole-study findings and limits: Shared across several donors were 4% to 5% of the naive CD4 clonotypes. Rarefaction curves obtained for sorted subsets showed sequencing incomplete despite large depth. It was anticipated that sequencing depth would influence how many clonotypes donors shared.

The sample consisted of naive CD8+ T cells from PBMCs. V usage is TRBV28 and J usage is TRBJ2-2; D might be TRBD2 (5 bases). The sequence derives from a man between 18 and 29 years old in good health. Some clones in this sample may be carry-over from other donors' samples. CDR3 nucleotides: TGTGCCAGCAGTCCCACTAGCACCGGGGAGCTGTTTTTT. Translating it yields CASSPTSTGELFF.